A single sample gave rise to the 10 T cell receptor beta chains below, sequenced in a study of human T cells and chemical hapten exposure. The time point is: patch test 3, about 24 weeks after DPC sensitization. The treatment denotes: therapeutic diphenylcyclopropenone sensitization with weekly scalp DPC. One entry per CDR3 protein results from TCRdb running MiXCR on the RACE reads. The data contain 150,000 to 200,000 distinct CDR3 sequences, around 25% of them singletons. Sample: whole blood, taken in connection with sensitization to the hapten diphenylcyclopropenone (DPC). The source of these receptors is a woman aged 35 to 49 with alopecia areata. Some clones in this sample may be carry-over from other donors' samples.

The J gene is TRBJ1-1, the V gene TRBV9; D is perhaps TRBD1 (5 bases). Trimming shortened V by 0 bases and J by 8 bases, and 11 bases separated the two germline ends. This CDR3 spans 13 amino acids. In germline, CDR1 is SGDLS, CDR2 YYNGEE. The CDR3 nucleotides read TGTGCCAGCAGCGTAGGTGGGGGTTCCGAAGCTTTCTTT. Translated: CASSVGGGSEAFF.

Many counts were recorded for this clonotype. V and J are TRBV29-1 and TRBJ2-7, with D possibly matching TRBD1 (8 bases). The germline V and J ends were trimmed by 6 bases and 4 bases, with 19 bases remaining between them. The V gene's germline CDR1 is SQVTM and CDR2 ANQGSEA. The CDR3 spans 14 residues. DNA for the CDR3: TGCAGCGTGGAAACAGGGGGACTACGGTACGAGCAGTACTTC. The encoded protein is CSVETGGLRYEQYF.

This clonotype showed up just a few times. The genes are TRBV7-9 and TRBJ2-3; the D is unclear. The germline V gene encodes CDR1 SEHNR and CDR2 FQNEAQ (reference sequence). The CDR3 consists of 14 residues. Trimming pared 1 base from V and 6 bases from J, leaving 11 bases between. Written as DNA, the CDR3 is TGTGCCAGCAGCTTAGTAGGCGAGCTGGATACGCAGTATTTT. It translates to CASSLVGELDTQYF.

The V and J genes are TRBV9 and TRBJ1-4; possible D gene TRBD1, 6 bases. Deletions cut 2 bases from V and 3 bases from J, with 11 bases between. The CDR3 has 15 residues. Germline V gene lookup returns CDR1 SGDLS and CDR2 YYNGEE. Here the CDR3 reads CASSVQGFANEKLFF. The CDR3 region has the DNA TGTGCCAGCAGCGTTCAGGGGTTTGCTAATGAAAAACTGTTTTTT.

The chain uses TRBV27 and TRBJ1-6; D might be TRBD1 (5 bases). The ends were cut back, 1 base at V and 10 bases at J, with 14 bases in the middle. Germline values: CDR1 MNHEY, CDR2 SMNVEV (reference sequence). There are 15 residues in the CDR3. Written as DNA, the CDR3 is TGTGCCAGCAGTTTATTTGAGGGGAAGGGATCACCCCTCCACTTT. Translating gives CASSLFEGKGSPLHF.

The V call is TRBV28, the J call TRBJ2-1, with 10 bases aligning to TRBD2. The CDR3 is 16 residues long. V shed 8 bases and J 4 bases; nucleotides not matched to a gene: 11. Germline V gene data show CDR1 as MDHEN and CDR2 as SYDVKM. The CDR3 here is CASGTQREGGYNEQFF. CDR3 nucleotide sequence: TGTGCCAGCGGGACCCAGCGGGAGGGGGGTTACAATGAGCAGTTCTTC. Full variable domain (missing parts from reference TRBV28 and TRBJ2-1): DVKVTQSSRYLVKRTGEKVFLECVQDMDHENMFWYRQDPGLGLRLIYFSYDVKMKEKGDIPEGYSVSREKKERFSLILESASTNQTSMYLCASGTQREGGYNEQFFGPGTRLTVL.

The chain joins TRBV7-2 to TRBJ2-2; D might be TRBD2 (5 bases). Germline CDR1 is SGHTA and CDR2 is FQGNSA. The CDR3 has 15 residues. Trimming removed 3 bases from V and 0 bases from J, with 8 bases in between. CDR3 loop: CASSFVGANTGELFF. The CDR3 bases are TGTGCCAGCAGCTTTGTCGGGGCGAACACCGGGGAGCTGTTTTTT.

V usage is TRBV6-1 and J usage is TRBJ1-3, with D unclear. The V end was cut by 8 bases, the J end by 2 bases, with 13 bases between. Germline CDR1 and CDR2: MNHNS and SASEGT. The length of the CDR3 is 14 residues. The CDR3 DNA is TGTGCCAGCGTCGGGTTTTCTGCTGGAAACACCATATATTTT. This codes for CASVGFSAGNTIYF.

The V gene is TRBV12-3 or TRBV12-4, the J gene TRBJ1-5, with D unclear. Trimming stripped 0 bases from V and 5 bases from J, with 8 bases between. This CDR3 has 14 amino acids. The CDR3, as DNA: TGTGCCAGCAGTTTAGCAAATGGGTATCAGCCCCAGCATTTT. Its protein is CASSLANGYQPQHF.

The J gene is TRBJ2-7, the V gene TRBV10-3; D is perhaps TRBD1 (6 bases). The length of the CDR3 is 14 residues. Germline CDR1 and CDR2: ENHRY and SYGVKD. V lost 4 bases, J lost 2 bases, and 12 bases lay in between. The CDR3 region is CAISGQAGTYEQYF. The CDR3 nucleotides are TGTGCCATCAGTGGACAGGCCGGTACCTACGAGCAGTACTTC.